These 8 T cell receptor beta chains share one sample of origin, sequenced in a study of CD8+ T cells in alopecia areata. cDNA prepared by RNA extraction and subsequent reverse transcription served as the template for sequencing. The protocol was immunoSEQ multiplex PCR, while the TCRdb copy is restricted to in-frame clones and leaves out a portion. Of over 90,000 clones listed, about 60% are singletons. Sequenced material: CD4+ T cells sorted from blood. The receptors derive from a human donor in good health.

This chain uses TRBV30 with TRBJ1-2; D ambiguous. The CDR3 spans 13 residues. V lost 0 bases, J lost 3 bases, and 8 bases lay in between. CDR1 and CDR2 (germline): GTSNPN, SVGIG (reference sequence). The CDR3 reads CAWSVAGHYGYTF. CDR3 sequence (DNA): TGTGCCTGGAGTGTAGCAGGTCACTATGGCTACACCTTC.

The V gene is TRBV30, the J gene TRBJ1-1; TRBD1 is a possible D gene (5 bases). The germline V and J ends were trimmed by 0 bases and 4 bases, with 9 bases remaining between them. The CDR3 is 13 residues long. CDR1 and CDR2 from the germline V gene are GTSNPN and SVGIG (reference sequence). The CDR3 nucleotides are TGTGCCTGGAGTGTACAGGCGCCCACTGAAGCTTTCTTT. Translation: CAWSVQAPTEAFF.

The rearrangement uses TRBV7-2 and TRBJ1-5; 9 positions agree with TRBD1. The CDR3 is made up of 15 amino acids. From germline, CDR1 is SGHTA and CDR2 FQGNSA. V shed 5 bases and J 1 base; nucleotides not matched to a gene: 3. The chain's CDR3 is CASSPGTGSNQPQHF. CDR3 bases: TGTGCCAGCAGCCCCGGGACAGGGAGCAATCAGCCCCAGCATTTT.

There are a few counts of this clone. The chain is built from TRBV7-2 and TRBJ2-1; 9 bases agree with TRBD2. The CDR3 sequence is 16 residues long. V was clipped by 10 bases and J by 9 bases; unmatched bases: 19. The germline V gene has CDR1 SGHTA and CDR2 FQGNSA. CDR3 DNA: TGTGCCACCCCGGGGCGAGGACTAGCGATTTCGAGTGAGCAGTTCTTC. This codes for CATPGRGLAISSEQFF.

The chain joins TRBV4-1 to TRBJ2-3, with D possibly being TRBD2 (6 bases). Trimming removed 4 bases at V and 2 bases at J, with 16 bases between. Germline V gene sequence: CDR1 MGHRA, CDR2 YSYEKL. This CDR3 has 16 amino acids. CDR3 loop: CASSPRTGGLTDTQYF. CDR3 bases: TGCGCCAGCAGCCCGAGGACCGGGGGACTCACAGATACGCAGTATTTT.

This clone was seen only a few times. The chain is built from TRBV11-2 and TRBJ2-6, with D possibly TRBD1 on 7 matching bases. The V gene lost 5 bases and the J gene lost 4 bases, with 21 bases spanning the gap. This CDR3 is built from 18 residues. The germline gives CDR1 SGHAT, CDR2 FQNNGV. The CDR3 DNA follows: TGTGCCAGCAGCCCGGGGGACAGAGTCGGACGGGGGGCCAACGTCCTGACTTTC. Protein sequence: CASSPGDRVGRGANVLTF.

The chain is built from TRBV28 and TRBJ1-1; the match to TRBD1 covers 9 bases. V shed 6 bases and J 5 bases; nucleotides not matched to a gene: 7. The CDR3 totals 14 residues. CDR1 is MDHEN, CDR2 SYDVKM, per germline. CDR3 in amino acids: CASSLTGGYTEAFF. The CDR3 nucleotides are TGTGCCAGCAGCCTGACAGGGGGTTATACTGAAGCTTTCTTT.

This clone was observed a few times. The J gene is TRBJ2-7, the V gene TRBV29-1, with D possibly matching TRBD1 (7 bases). The CDR3 has 14 residues. V was trimmed by 4 bases and J by 7 bases, leaving 20 bases between them. Per germline, CDR1 SQVTM and CDR2 ANQGSEA. CDR3 DNA sequence: TGCAGCGTTGCGATTCGGCAGGGGGGCGGGGAGCAGTACTTC. Protein: CSVAIRQGGGEQYF.